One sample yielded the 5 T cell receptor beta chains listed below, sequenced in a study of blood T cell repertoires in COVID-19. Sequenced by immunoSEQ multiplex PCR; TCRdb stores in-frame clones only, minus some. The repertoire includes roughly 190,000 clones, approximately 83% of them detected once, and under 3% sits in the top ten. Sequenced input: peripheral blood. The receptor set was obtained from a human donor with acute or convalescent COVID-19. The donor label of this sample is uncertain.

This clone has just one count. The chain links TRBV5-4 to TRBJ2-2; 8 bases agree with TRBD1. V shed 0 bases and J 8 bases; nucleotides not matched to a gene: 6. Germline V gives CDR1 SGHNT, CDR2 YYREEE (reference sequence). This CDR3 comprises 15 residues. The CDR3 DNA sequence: TGTGCCAGCAGCTTGGTGGGACAGGTAGCTGGGGAGCTGTTTTTT. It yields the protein CASSLVGQVAGELFF.

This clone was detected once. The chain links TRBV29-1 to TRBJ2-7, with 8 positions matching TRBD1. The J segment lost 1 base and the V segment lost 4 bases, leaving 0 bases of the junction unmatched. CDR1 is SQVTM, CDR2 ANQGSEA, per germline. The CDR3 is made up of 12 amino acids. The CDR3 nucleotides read TGCAGCGTTGGGACAGGGTCCTACGAGCAGTACTTC. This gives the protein CSVGTGSYEQYF.

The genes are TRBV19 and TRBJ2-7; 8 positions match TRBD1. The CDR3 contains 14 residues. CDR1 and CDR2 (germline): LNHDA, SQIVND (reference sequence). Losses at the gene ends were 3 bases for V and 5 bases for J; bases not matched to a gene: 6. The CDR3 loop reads CASSIGRGLDEQYF. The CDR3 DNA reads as TGTGCCAGTAGTATCGGCAGGGGGCTTGACGAGCAGTACTTC.

Written as DNA, the CDR3 is TGTGCCAGCAGTTTACTAGCGGGGGGGAGTAAAGAGACCCAGTACTTC. This codes for CASSLLAGGSKETQYF. V usage is TRBV25-1 and J usage is TRBJ2-5; 13 positions match TRBD2. The CDR3 loop spans 16 amino acids. V trimming: 5 bases; J trimming: 3 bases; junction bases outside the gene matches: 6. Germline values: CDR1 MGHDK, CDR2 SYGVNS.

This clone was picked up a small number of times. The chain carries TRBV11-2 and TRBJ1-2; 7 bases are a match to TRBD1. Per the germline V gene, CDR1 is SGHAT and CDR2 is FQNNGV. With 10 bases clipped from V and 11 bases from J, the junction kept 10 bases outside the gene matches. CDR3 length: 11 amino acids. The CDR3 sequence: CATSRGSGYTF. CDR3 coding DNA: TGTGCCACCTCCAGGGGGTCCGGGTACACCTTC. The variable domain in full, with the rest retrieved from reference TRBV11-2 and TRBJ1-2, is EAGVAQSPRYKIIEKRQSVAFWCNPISGHATLYWYQQILGQGPKLLIQFQNNGVVDDSQLPKDRFSAERLKGVDSTLKIQPAKLEDSAVYLCATSRGSGYTFGSGTRLTVV.